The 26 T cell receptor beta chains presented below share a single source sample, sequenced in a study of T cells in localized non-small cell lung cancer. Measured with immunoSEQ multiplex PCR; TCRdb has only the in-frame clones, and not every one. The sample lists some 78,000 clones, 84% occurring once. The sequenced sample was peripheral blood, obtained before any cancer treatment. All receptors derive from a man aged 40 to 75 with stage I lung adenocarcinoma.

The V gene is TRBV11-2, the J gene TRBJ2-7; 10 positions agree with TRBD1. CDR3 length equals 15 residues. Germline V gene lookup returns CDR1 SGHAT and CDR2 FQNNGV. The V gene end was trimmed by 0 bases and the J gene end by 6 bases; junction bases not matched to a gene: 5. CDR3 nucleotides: TGTGCCAGCAGCTTAGATAGGACAGGGGGACTCGAGCAGTACTTC. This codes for CASSLDRTGGLEQYF.

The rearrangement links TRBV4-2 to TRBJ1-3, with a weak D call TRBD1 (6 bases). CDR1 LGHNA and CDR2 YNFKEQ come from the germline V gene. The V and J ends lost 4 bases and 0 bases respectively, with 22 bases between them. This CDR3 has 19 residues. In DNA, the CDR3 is TGTGCCAGCAGCCGCGACAGGCTAGGTGGGGTCCCCTCTGGAAACACCATATATTTT. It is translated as CASSRDRLGGVPSGNTIYF.

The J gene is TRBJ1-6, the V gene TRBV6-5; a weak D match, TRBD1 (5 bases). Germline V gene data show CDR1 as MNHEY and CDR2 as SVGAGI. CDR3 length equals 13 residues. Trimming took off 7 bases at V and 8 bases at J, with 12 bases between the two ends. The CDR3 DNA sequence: TGTGCCAGCAATGTCAGGGACGATTCACCCCTCCACTTT. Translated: CASNVRDDSPLHF.

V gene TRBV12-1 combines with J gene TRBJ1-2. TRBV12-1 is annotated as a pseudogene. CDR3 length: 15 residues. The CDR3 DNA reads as TGTGCCCGCTCGACCGACAGGGAGGGTTGCAGGGGCTACACCTTC. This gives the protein CARSTDREGCRGYTF.

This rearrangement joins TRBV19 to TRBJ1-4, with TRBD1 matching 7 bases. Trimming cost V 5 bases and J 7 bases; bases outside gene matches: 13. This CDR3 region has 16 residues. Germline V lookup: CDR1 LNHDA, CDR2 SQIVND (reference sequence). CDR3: CASSARQGGSGEKLFF. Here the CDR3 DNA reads TGTGCCAGTAGTGCAAGACAGGGAGGGTCTGGTGAAAAACTGTTTTTT.

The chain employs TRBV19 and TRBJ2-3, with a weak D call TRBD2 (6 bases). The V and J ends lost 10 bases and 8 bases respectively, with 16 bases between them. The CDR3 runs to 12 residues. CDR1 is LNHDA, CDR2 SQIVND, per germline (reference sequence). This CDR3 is CATQEGFGTQYF. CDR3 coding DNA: TGTGCCACCCAGGAGGGGTTCGGTACGCAGTATTTT.

The CDR3 reads CASSQERGPFTDTQYF. The CDR3 DNA is TGCGCCAGCAGCCAAGAGAGGGGTCCTTTCACAGATACGCAGTATTTT. V is TRBV4-1 and J is TRBJ2-3; D is perhaps TRBD1 or TRBD2 (5 bases each). The germline V gene has CDR1 MGHRA and CDR2 YSYEKL. The ends were cut back, 0 bases at V and 2 bases at J, with 12 bases in the middle. CDR3 length equals 16 residues.

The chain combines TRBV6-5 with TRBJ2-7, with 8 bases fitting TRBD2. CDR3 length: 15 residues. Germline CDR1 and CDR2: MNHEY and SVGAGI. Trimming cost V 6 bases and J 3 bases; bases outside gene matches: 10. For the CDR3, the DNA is TGTGCCAGCAGAGCGGCTAGCGGGCCCTTCTACGAGCAGTACTTC. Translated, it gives CASRAASGPFYEQYF.

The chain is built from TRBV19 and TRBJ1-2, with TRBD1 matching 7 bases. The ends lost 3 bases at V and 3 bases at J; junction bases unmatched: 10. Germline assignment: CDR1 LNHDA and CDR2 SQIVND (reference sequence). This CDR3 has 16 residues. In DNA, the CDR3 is TGTGCCAGTAGTATCCTGGGACAGTCATCCTACTATGGCTACACCTTC. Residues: CASSILGQSSYYGYTF.

Here the CDR3 reads CASSASTYSYNEQFF. The CDR3 coding sequence is TGCGCCAGCAGCGCCTCGACCTACTCCTACAATGAGCAGTTCTTC. The V call is TRBV5-1, the J call TRBJ2-1; unclear D gene. V gave up 4 bases and J gave up 0 bases, with 11 bases separating them. The CDR3 covers 15 residues. The germline CDR1 and CDR2 sequences are SGHRS and YFSETQ.

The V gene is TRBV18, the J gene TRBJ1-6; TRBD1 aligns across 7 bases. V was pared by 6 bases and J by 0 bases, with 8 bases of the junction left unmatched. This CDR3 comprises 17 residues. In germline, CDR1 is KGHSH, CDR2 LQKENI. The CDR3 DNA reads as TGTGCCAGCTCGCAAACAGGGGCTAGCTCCTATAATTCACCCCTCCACTTT. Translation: CASSQTGASSYNSPLHF.

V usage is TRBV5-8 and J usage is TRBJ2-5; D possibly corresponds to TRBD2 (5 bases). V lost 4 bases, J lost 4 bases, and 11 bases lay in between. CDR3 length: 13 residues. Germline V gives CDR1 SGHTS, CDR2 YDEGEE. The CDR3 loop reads CASSRLGRETQYF. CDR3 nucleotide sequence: TGTGCCAGCAGCAGACTGGGGAGAGAGACCCAGTACTTC.

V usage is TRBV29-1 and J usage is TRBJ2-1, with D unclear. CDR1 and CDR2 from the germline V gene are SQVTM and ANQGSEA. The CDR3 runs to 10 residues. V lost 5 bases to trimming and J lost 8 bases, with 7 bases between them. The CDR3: CSVLNDEQFF. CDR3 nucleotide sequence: TGCAGCGTTCTAAATGATGAGCAGTTCTTC.

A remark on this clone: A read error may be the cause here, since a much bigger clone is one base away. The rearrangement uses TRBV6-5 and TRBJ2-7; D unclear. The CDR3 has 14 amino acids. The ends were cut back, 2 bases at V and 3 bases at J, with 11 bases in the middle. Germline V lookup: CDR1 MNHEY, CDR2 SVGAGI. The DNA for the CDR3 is TGTGCCAGCAGTTACAGGGCAGGTCTCTACGAGCAGTACTTC. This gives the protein CASSYRAGLYEQYF.

CDR3 nucleotide sequence: TGTGCCAGCAGCCAAGGAGGGACAGGGGTCTCAACAGATACGCAGTATTTT. The encoded protein is CASSQGGTGVSTDTQYF. The chain links TRBV4-2 to TRBJ2-3, with 10 bases fitting TRBD1. CDR3 length equals 17 residues. The V gene's germline CDR1 is LGHNA and CDR2 YNFKEQ. The junction had 7 bases not matched to a gene; V was cut back by 1 base and J by 3 bases.

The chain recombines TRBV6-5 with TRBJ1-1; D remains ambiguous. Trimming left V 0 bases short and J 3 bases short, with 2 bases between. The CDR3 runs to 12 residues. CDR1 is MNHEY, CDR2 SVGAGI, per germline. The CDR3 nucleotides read TGTGCCAGCAGTTACTCGGACACTGAAGCTTTCTTT. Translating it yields CASSYSDTEAFF.

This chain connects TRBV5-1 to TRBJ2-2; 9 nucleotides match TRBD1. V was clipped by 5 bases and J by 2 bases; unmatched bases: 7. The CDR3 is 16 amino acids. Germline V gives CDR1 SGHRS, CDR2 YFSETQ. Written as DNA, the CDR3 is TGCGCCAGCAGTCAAACAGGGGGCCGTAACACCGGGGAGCTGTTTTTT. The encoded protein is CASSQTGGRNTGELFF.

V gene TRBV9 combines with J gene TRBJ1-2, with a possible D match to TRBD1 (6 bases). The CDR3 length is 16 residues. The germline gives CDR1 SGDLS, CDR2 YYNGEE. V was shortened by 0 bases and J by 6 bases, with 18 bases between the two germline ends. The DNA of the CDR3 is TGTGCCAGCAGCGTAGACCCAGGGGTGAGGGGTGATGGCTACACCTTC. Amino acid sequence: CASSVDPGVRGDGYTF.

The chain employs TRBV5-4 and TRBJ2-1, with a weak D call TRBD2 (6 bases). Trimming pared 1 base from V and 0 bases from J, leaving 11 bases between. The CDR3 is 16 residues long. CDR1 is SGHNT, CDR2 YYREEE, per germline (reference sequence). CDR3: CASSLPDGSSYNEQFF. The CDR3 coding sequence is TGTGCCAGCAGCTTGCCGGACGGGAGCTCCTACAATGAGCAGTTCTTC.

The DNA of the CDR3 is TGTGCCAGCAGTGAATATGGTGGGGTCGCTGAAGCTTTCTTT. This codes for CASSEYGGVAEAFF. This chain links TRBV6-1 with TRBJ1-1; D ambiguous. The CDR3 is 14 amino acids. Germline assignment: CDR1 MNHNS and CDR2 SASEGT. V lost 2 bases to trimming and J lost 6 bases, with 13 bases between them.

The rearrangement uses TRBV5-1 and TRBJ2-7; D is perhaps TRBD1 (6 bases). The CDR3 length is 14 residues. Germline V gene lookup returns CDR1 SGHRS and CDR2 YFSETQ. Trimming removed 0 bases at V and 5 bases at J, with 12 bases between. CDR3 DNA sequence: TGCGCCAGCAGCTTGGAGGGCCCAGGGGACGAGCAGTACTTC. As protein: CASSLEGPGDEQYF.

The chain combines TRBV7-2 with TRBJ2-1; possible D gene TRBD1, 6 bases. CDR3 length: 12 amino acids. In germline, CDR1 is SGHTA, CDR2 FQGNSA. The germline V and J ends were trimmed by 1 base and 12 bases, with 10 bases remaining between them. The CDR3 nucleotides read TGTGCCAGCAGCTTAGACAGGGATGCGCAGTTCTTC. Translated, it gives CASSLDRDAQFF.

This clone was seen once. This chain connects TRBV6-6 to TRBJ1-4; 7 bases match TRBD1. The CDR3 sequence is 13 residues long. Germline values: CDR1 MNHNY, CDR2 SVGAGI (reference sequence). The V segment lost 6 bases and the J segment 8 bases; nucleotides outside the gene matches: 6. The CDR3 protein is CASSRQGHEKLFF. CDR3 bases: TGTGCCAGCAGCCGACAGGGTCACGAAAAACTGTTTTTT.

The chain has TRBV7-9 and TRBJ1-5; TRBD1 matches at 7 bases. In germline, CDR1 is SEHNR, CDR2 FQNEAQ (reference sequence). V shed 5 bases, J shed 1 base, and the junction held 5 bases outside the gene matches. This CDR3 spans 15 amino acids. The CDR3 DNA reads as TGTGCCAGCAGCCTAACAGGGGAGAGCAATCAGCCCCAGCATTTT. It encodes CASSLTGESNQPQHF.

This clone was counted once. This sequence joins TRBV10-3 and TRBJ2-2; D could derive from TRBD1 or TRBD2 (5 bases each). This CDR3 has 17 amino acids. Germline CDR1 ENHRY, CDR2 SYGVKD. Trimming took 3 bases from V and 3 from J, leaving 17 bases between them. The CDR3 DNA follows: TGTGCCATCAGTGACCCTGACAGAGGGAGAGACACCGGGGAGCTGTTTTTT. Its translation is CAISDPDRGRDTGELFF.

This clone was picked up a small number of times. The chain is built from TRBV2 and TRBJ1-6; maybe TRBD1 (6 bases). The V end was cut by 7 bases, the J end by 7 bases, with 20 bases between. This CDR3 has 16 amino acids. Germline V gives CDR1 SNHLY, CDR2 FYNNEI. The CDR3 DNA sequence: TGTGCCAGCACAAAGGCCAGGGGAACGGGAAATTCACCCCTCCACTTT. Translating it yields CASTKARGTGNSPLHF.